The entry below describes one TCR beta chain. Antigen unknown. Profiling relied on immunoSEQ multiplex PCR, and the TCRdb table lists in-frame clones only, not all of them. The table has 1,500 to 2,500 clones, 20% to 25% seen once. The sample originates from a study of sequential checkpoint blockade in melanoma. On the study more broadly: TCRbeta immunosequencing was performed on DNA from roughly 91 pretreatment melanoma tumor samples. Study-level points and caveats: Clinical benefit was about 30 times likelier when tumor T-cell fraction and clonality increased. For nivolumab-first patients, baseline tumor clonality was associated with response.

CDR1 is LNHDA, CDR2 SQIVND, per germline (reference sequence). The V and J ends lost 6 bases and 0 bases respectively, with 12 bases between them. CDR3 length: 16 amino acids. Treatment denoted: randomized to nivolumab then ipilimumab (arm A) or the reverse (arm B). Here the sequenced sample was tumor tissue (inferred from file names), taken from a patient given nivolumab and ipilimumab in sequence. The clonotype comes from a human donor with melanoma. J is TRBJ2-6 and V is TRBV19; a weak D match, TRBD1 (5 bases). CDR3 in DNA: TGTGCCAGTAGGGACATCACGGTCTCTGGGGCCAACGTCCTGACTTTC. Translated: CASRDITVSGANVLTF.